This T cell receptor (beta chain) was profiled in a study of blood T cell repertoires in COVID-19. About the study: Specimens from acute and convalescent COVID-19 originated in the United States, Italy and Spain.

The data were produced by immunoSEQ multiplex PCR, yet TCRdb's version contains in-frame clones alone and is incomplete. The sample holds roughly 150,000 clones, about 85% seen once. Per the germline V gene, CDR1 is MNHEY and CDR2 is SMNVEV (reference sequence). The CDR3 spans 11 residues. V gave up 8 bases and J gave up 14 bases, with 13 bases separating them. The chain has TRBV27 and TRBJ1-6; TRBD1 might be the D (5 bases). The TCR comes from a woman in her 70s with acute or convalescent COVID-19. The sample was peripheral blood. The CDR3 sequence is CASGGWGALHF. The CDR3 DNA follows: TGTGCCAGCGGTGGTTGGGGCGCCCTCCACTTT.